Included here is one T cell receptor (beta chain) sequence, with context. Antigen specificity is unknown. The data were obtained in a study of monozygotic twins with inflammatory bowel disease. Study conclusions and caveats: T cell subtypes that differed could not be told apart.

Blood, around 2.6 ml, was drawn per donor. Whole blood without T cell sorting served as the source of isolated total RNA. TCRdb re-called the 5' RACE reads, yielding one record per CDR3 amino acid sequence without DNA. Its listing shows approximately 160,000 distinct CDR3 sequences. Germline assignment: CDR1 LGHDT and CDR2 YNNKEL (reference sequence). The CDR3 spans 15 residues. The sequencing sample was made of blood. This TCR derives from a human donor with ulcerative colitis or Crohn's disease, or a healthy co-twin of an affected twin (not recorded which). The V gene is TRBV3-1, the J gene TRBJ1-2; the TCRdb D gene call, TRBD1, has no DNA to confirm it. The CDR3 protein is CASSPSGPGHYGYTF.